A selection of T cell receptor beta chains follows, all from one sample in a study of early T cells in non-severe SARS-CoV-2 infection. TCRdb independently ran MiXCR on the 5' RACE reads; one entry per CDR3 protein. The sample lists tens of thousands of distinct CDR3 sequences; 5.5% to 6.5% were seen once. The sequencing sample was made of whole blood. Receptors originate from an adult who was a healthcare worker with PCR-confirmed SARS-CoV-2 infection or an uninfected control (not recorded which). Each CDR3 is given with its conserved first and last residue. A D gene is named only where the DNA matches it firmly. Clone size is given for some rows only: seen once, a few or many times, or a class if the clone is expanded.

J: TRBJ2-7
V: TRBV20-1
size: few
D: NA
DNA: TGCAGTGCTTCCCGGACCGTATCTAGGGAGCAGTACTTC
CDR3: CSASRTVSREQYF

J: TRBJ2-3
V: TRBV11-2
size: few
D: TRBD2
DNA: TGTGCCAGCTATTCCGGGGGGAGCACAGATACGCAGTATTTT
CDR3: CASYSGGSTDTQYF

J: TRBJ1-5
V: TRBV5-5
size: many
D: TRBD1
DNA: TGTGCCAGCAGCTTCAGACAGGGCGGTCAGCCCCAGCATTTT
CDR3: CASSFRQGGQPQHF

J: TRBJ1-1
V: TRBV3-1
size: NA
D: NA
DNA: TGTGCCAGCAGCCACTCTGACACTGAAGCTTTCTTT
CDR3: CASSHSDTEAFF

J: TRBJ2-2
V: TRBV20-1
size: many
D: TRBD2
DNA: TGCAGTGCTGGCGGGATAGCGGGAGTCGCCGGGGAGCTGTTTTTT
CDR3: CSAGGIAGVAGELFF

J: TRBJ2-7
V: TRBV7-8
size: few
D: TRBD2
DNA: TGTGCCAGCAGCTCAAGACTAGCGGGGGAGTCCTACGAGCAGTACTTC
CDR3: CASSSRLAGESYEQYF

J: TRBJ2-1
V: TRBV11-2
size: many
D: TRBD1
DNA: TGTGCCAGCAGCTCTGGACAGGCGTCCTACAATGAGCAGTTCTTC
CDR3: CASSSGQASYNEQFF

J: TRBJ1-1
V: TRBV12-3/TRBV12-4
size: few
D: NA
DNA: TGTGCCAGCACCCCCACGGGACTGGGGGCCGGATTGGCTTTCTTT
CDR3: CASTPTGLGAGLAFF

J: TRBJ2-1
V: TRBV7-8
size: many
D: NA
DNA: TGTGCCAGCAGCCCGGGGGCTGGTATCAATGAGCAGTTCTTC
CDR3: CASSPGAGINEQFF

J: TRBJ2-3
V: TRBV27
size: NA
D: TRBD1
DNA: TGTGCCAGCAGCTCCCGACAGGGGGTATCAGATACGCAGTATTTT
CDR3: CASSSRQGVSDTQYF

J: TRBJ2-7
V: TRBV7-2
size: NA
D: NA
DNA: TGTGCCAGCAGCCCCTGGTCCAGGGCACCGGGCTACGAGCAGTACTTC
CDR3: CASSPWSRAPGYEQYF

J: TRBJ1-5
V: TRBV12-3/TRBV12-4
size: many
D: TRBD1
DNA: TGTGCCAGCAGCAAGCGGGAGGCAGGGGGCGATCAGCCCCAGCATTTT
CDR3: CASSKREAGGDQPQHF

J: TRBJ2-3
V: TRBV6-2/TRBV6-3
size: many
D: NA
DNA: TGTGCCAGCAGCCCGCCCTCAGATACGCAGTATTTT
CDR3: CASSPPSDTQYF

J: TRBJ2-7
V: TRBV10-3
size: many
D: NA
DNA: TGTGCCATCAGTGAGCCAGGGGCTTCCTACGAGCAGTACTTC
CDR3: CAISEPGASYEQYF

J: TRBJ1-1
V: TRBV29-1
size: many
D: TRBD1
DNA: TGCAGCGTTTTAGGTCCGGGACAGGGGCGCCCAACTGAAGCTTTCTTT
CDR3: CSVLGPGQGRPTEAFF

J: TRBJ2-7
V: TRBV7-2
size: few
D: NA
DNA: TGTGCCAGCAGCTTAGGAGGCGGGTGGAACTACGAGCAGTACTTC
CDR3: CASSLGGGWNYEQYF

J: TRBJ1-2
V: TRBV6-6
size: NA
D: NA
DNA: TGTGCCAGCAGCCTCAGGGATCTGAATGGCTACACCTTC
CDR3: CASSLRDLNGYTF

J: TRBJ2-7
V: TRBV29-1
size: NA
D: NA
DNA: TGCAGCGTTGGGGACCAATCCGAGCAGTACTTC
CDR3: CSVGDQSEQYF

J: TRBJ2-5
V: TRBV28
size: few
D: TRBD2
DNA: TGTGCCAGCAGCCCTCTGCGGGGGTACCAAGAGACCCAGTACTTC
CDR3: CASSPLRGYQETQYF

J: TRBJ1-1
V: TRBV5-1
size: many
D: TRBD1
DNA: TGCGCCAGCAGCCCGGGACAGGGCACTGAAGCTTTCTTT
CDR3: CASSPGQGTEAFF

J: TRBJ2-5
V: TRBV2
size: many
D: TRBD2
DNA: TGTGCCAGCAGCACTAGCGTTCAAGAGACCCAGTACTTC
CDR3: CASSTSVQETQYF

J: TRBJ2-6
V: TRBV29-1
size: many
D: NA
DNA: TGCAGCGTTGAAGAGGAGGGGTGGAGCTCTGGGGCCAACGTCCTGACTTTC
CDR3: CSVEEEGWSSGANVLTF

J: TRBJ2-1
V: TRBV6-5
size: few
D: NA
DNA: TGTGCCAGCAGTTCAGCTAATGAGCAGTTCTTC
CDR3: CASSSANEQFF

J: TRBJ1-2
V: TRBV29-1
size: many
D: TRBD1
DNA: TGCAGCGTTACGTCCGGGACAGGGGATTCTGGCTACACCTTC
CDR3: CSVTSGTGDSGYTF

J: TRBJ2-3
V: TRBV7-9
size: many
D: NA
DNA: TGTGCCAGCAGCTTAGTTGGCCTAACTACACTGACAGATACGCAGTATTTT
CDR3: CASSLVGLTTLTDTQYF

J: TRBJ2-4
V: TRBV7-2
size: many
D: TRBD2
DNA: TGTGCCAGCAGCTTAGAGGTCCCTAGCGGGATATCAGCCAAAAACATTCAGTACTTC
CDR3: CASSLEVPSGISAKNIQYF

J: TRBJ2-1
V: TRBV20-1
size: many
D: TRBD1
DNA: TGCAGTGCTAGAGTACCGGGACAGGGGGCAGATGAGCAGTTCTTC
CDR3: CSARVPGQGADEQFF

J: TRBJ2-3
V: TRBV5-1
size: NA
D: NA
DNA: TGCGCCAGCAGCTTGACCAACTTTGGCTCAGATACGCAGTATTTT
CDR3: CASSLTNFGSDTQYF

J: TRBJ2-5
V: TRBV29-1
size: many
D: TRBD2
DNA: TGCAGCGTCGTGGGGGCTCTAGCGGGGGAAGAGACCCAGTACTTC
CDR3: CSVVGALAGEETQYF

J: TRBJ1-2
V: TRBV2
size: NA
D: TRBD1
DNA: TGTGCCAGCAGATCAACAGGGGTGGACTATGGCTACACCTTC
CDR3: CASRSTGVDYGYTF

J: TRBJ2-7
V: TRBV6-5
size: NA
D: TRBD2
DNA: TGTGCCAGCAGTTACTCGAGGCGGGAGTTCTACGAGCAGTACTTC
CDR3: CASSYSRREFYEQYF

J: TRBJ1-6
V: TRBV6-5
size: many
D: NA
DNA: TGTGCCAGCAAGAGGGGGGAATCACCCCTCCACTTT
CDR3: CASKRGESPLHF

J: TRBJ2-5
V: TRBV20-1
size: NA
D: NA
DNA: TGCAGTGCTAGAGACGTAGGGAGGGAGACCCAGTACTTC
CDR3: CSARDVGRETQYF

J: TRBJ2-7
V: TRBV4-1
size: many
D: NA
DNA: TGCGCCAGCAGCCAAGGACAGCGGAACTACGAGCAGTACTTC
CDR3: CASSQGQRNYEQYF

J: TRBJ1-4
V: TRBV20-1
size: many
D: NA
DNA: TGCAGTGCTAGCTCGGGGGCTAGTAATGAAAAACTGTTTTTT
CDR3: CSASSGASNEKLFF

J: TRBJ2-1
V: TRBV7-2
size: many
D: NA
DNA: TGTGCCAGCATCCCGGACGCGTACGTAGGAGGTGAGCAGTTCTTC
CDR3: CASIPDAYVGGEQFF

J: TRBJ1-5
V: TRBV5-1
size: NA
D: NA
DNA: TGCGCCAGCAGCTTGGGCCCCGGGGGTAGCAATCAGCCCCAGCATTTT
CDR3: CASSLGPGGSNQPQHF

J: TRBJ2-6
V: TRBV5-1
size: many
D: NA
DNA: TGCGCCAGCAGCTTGGACAGGCTTGCCTTCTCTGGGGCCAACGTCCTGACTTTC
CDR3: CASSLDRLAFSGANVLTF

J: TRBJ1-6
V: TRBV4-2
size: few
D: NA
DNA: TGTGCCAGCAGCCCAACCCCAGACAGCAATTCACCCCTCCACTTT
CDR3: CASSPTPDSNSPLHF

J: TRBJ1-5
V: TRBV5-5
size: many
D: NA
DNA: TGTGCCAGCAGCTTGGGAACGAGTAGCAATCAGCCCCAGCATTTT
CDR3: CASSLGTSSNQPQHF

J: TRBJ1-1
V: TRBV30
size: few
D: NA
DNA: TGTGCCTGGAGTGTCAGAGGGATGAACACTGAAGCTTTCTTT
CDR3: CAWSVRGMNTEAFF

J: TRBJ1-2
V: TRBV3-1
size: NA
D: NA
DNA: TGTGCCAGCAGCCACCCCCGGGACGGTGGCTATGGCTACACCTTC
CDR3: CASSHPRDGGYGYTF

J: TRBJ1-1
V: TRBV20-1
size: many
D: NA
DNA: TGCAGTGCTAGGGGGCAGCTTATGAACACTGAAGCTTTCTTT
CDR3: CSARGQLMNTEAFF

J: TRBJ2-6
V: TRBV5-1
size: many
D: NA
DNA: TGCGCCAGCAGCGCAACCTCTGGGGCCAACGTCCTGACTTTC
CDR3: CASSATSGANVLTF

J: TRBJ2-7
V: TRBV6-5
size: many
D: TRBD2
DNA: TGTGCCAGCAGTTACTCAAGCGGGAGATCCGGGAGCGAGCAGTACTTC
CDR3: CASSYSSGRSGSEQYF

J: TRBJ2-1
V: TRBV7-3
size: many
D: NA
DNA: TGTGCCAGCAGCTTATCCCCCCACCATTACAATGAGCAGTTCTTC
CDR3: CASSLSPHHYNEQFF

J: TRBJ2-1
V: TRBV6-1
size: few
D: NA
DNA: TGTGCCAGCAGTCTTAGTAGGTCCTACAATGAGCAGTTCTTC
CDR3: CASSLSRSYNEQFF

J: TRBJ2-3
V: TRBV24-1
size: few
D: NA
DNA: TGTGCCACCAGTGAGCCGGGTCCCACAGATACGCAGTATTTT
CDR3: CATSEPGPTDTQYF

J: TRBJ1-5
V: TRBV12-5
size: few
D: NA
DNA: TGTGCTAGTGGTTTGGCCCAGGGGCCCCAGCATTTT
CDR3: CASGLAQGPQHF

J: TRBJ2-1
V: TRBV29-1
size: many
D: NA
DNA: TGCAGCGTTGGGTCGCCTTACAATGAGCAGTTCTTC
CDR3: CSVGSPYNEQFF

J: TRBJ1-4
V: TRBV4-1
size: few
D: NA
DNA: TGCGCCAGCAGCCGAATACCGGGCTCACAATATGAAAAACTGTTTTTT
CDR3: CASSRIPGSQYEKLFF

J: TRBJ1-5
V: TRBV20-1
size: many
D: NA
DNA: TGCAGTGTTGCCACTGGGCGGCCGGATGGCAATCAGCCCCAGCATTTT
CDR3: CSVATGRPDGNQPQHF

J: TRBJ1-1
V: TRBV12-3/TRBV12-4
size: NA
D: NA
DNA: TGTGCCAGCACTCTGGGCCCTGAAGCTTTCTTT
CDR3: CASTLGPEAFF

J: TRBJ2-3
V: TRBV12-3/TRBV12-4
size: NA
D: TRBD2
DNA: TGTGCCAGCAGTTCCACTCCGGGACTAACGGGAGCAAGAACGGATACGCAGTATTTT
CDR3: CASSSTPGLTGARTDTQYF

J: TRBJ1-3
V: TRBV7-9
size: NA
D: TRBD1
DNA: TGTGCCAGCAGCTTAGGCAGGGGGCCTGGAAACACCATATATTTT
CDR3: CASSLGRGPGNTIYF

J: TRBJ2-1
V: TRBV7-8
size: many
D: NA
DNA: TGTGCCAGTCGGACTTATTTTGGGGATGAGCAGTTCTTC
CDR3: CASRTYFGDEQFF

J: TRBJ2-5
V: TRBV27
size: many
D: NA
DNA: TGTGCCAGCAGTTCCTCCCACGAGTGGGGAGCCCAAGAGACCCAGTACTTC
CDR3: CASSSSHEWGAQETQYF

J: TRBJ1-2
V: TRBV7-6
size: NA
D: TRBD1
DNA: TGTGCCAGCACGGACAGGGATGACTATGGCTACACCTTC
CDR3: CASTDRDDYGYTF

J: TRBJ2-7
V: TRBV20-1
size: many
D: NA
DNA: TGCAGTGCTAGGGCCCCCTTAAGCTCCTACGAGCAGTACTTC
CDR3: CSARAPLSSYEQYF